These T cell receptor beta chains were read from a single sample in a study of blood T cell repertoires in COVID-19. TCRdb's copy holds only in-frame clones and misses some; the assay was immunoSEQ multiplex PCR. This sample has some 390,000 clones; around nine tenths occur once, and the top ten carry 1.5% to 2%. Sequencing was performed on PBMCs or T cells enriched from blood (not recorded which). Receptors originate from a woman aged 30 to 39 who had recovered from COVID-19. CDR3s leave out the opening cysteine and the closing phenylalanine or tryptophan. Each record gives: clone size, V gene, J gene, CDR3 protein. Some rows have no size entry. The others give once, few or many, or a class for an expanded clone.

clone_size: few; v_call: TRBV18; j_call: TRBJ1-1; cdr3_aa: ASSRGQGNTEAF
clone_size: -; v_call: TRBV18; j_call: TRBJ2-6; cdr3_aa: ASSGGPGANVLT
clone_size: -; v_call: TRBV6-5; j_call: TRBJ1-2; cdr3_aa: ASRVGQLYGYT
clone_size: -; v_call: TRBV19; j_call: TRBJ1-5; cdr3_aa: ASDPGQGEDGNQPQH
clone_size: -; v_call: TRBV5-1; j_call: TRBJ2-2; cdr3_aa: ASSPTVTGELF
clone_size: -; v_call: TRBV19; j_call: TRBJ2-1; cdr3_aa: ASSNPSGSDNEQF
clone_size: once; v_call: TRBV5-1; j_call: TRBJ1-3; cdr3_aa: ASSFPGAGNTIY
clone_size: -; v_call: TRBV18; j_call: TRBJ1-2; cdr3_aa: ASSPADRSYGYT
clone_size: -; v_call: TRBV7-2; j_call: TRBJ1-4; cdr3_aa: ASSLDSRITYNEKLF
clone_size: -; v_call: TRBV18; j_call: TRBJ2-5; cdr3_aa: ASSPRGRETQY
clone_size: -; v_call: TRBV7-3; j_call: TRBJ1-2; cdr3_aa: ASSRGSPYGYT
clone_size: -; v_call: TRBV5-1; j_call: TRBJ1-3; cdr3_aa: ASSHPSGSGNTIY
clone_size: -; v_call: TRBV28; j_call: TRBJ1-5; cdr3_aa: ASSFPLMRQLNQPQH
clone_size: -; v_call: TRBV2; j_call: TRBJ2-7; cdr3_aa: ASIKRREGRYEQY
clone_size: -; v_call: TRBV18; j_call: TRBJ2-7; cdr3_aa: ASSPWDSYEQY
clone_size: -; v_call: TRBV13; j_call: TRBJ1-4; cdr3_aa: ASSLGIQGAKREKLF
clone_size: -; v_call: TRBV7-9; j_call: TRBJ1-2; cdr3_aa: ASSLAGAPYGYT